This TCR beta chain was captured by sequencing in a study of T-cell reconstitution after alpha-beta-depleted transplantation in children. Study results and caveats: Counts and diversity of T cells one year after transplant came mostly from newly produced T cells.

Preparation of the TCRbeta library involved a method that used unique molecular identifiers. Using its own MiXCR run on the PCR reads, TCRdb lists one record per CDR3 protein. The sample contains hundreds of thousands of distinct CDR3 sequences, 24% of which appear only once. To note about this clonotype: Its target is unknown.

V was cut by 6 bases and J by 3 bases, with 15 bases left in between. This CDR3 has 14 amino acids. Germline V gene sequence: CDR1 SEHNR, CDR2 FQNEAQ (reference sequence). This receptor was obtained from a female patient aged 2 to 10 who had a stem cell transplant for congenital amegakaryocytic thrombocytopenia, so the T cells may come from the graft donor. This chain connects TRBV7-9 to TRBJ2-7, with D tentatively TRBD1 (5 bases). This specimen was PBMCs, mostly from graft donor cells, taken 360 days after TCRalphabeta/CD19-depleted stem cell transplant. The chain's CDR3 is CASRPIDSLYEQYF. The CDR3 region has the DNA TGTGCCAGCAGGCCCATTGACAGCCTCTACGAGCAGTACTTC.